This T cell receptor beta chain was identified during a study of beta chain features in type 1 diabetes. The isolated RNA, all of it, was reverse transcribed, so expressed TCRB transcripts were what got sequenced. Method: immunoSEQ multiplex PCR; TCRdb's copy keeps in-frame clones and lacks some. Among about 150,000 clones listed, about 8.5% were seen once. The origin of this receptor is a man aged 18 to 29 in good health. What was sequenced was central memory CD4+ T cells from blood.

This CDR3 is CASRLQGADYGYTF. The CDR3 DNA sequence: TGTGCCAGCAGATTACAGGGGGCTGACTATGGCTACACCTTC. This chain joins TRBV2 and TRBJ1-2; TRBD1 aligns across 9 bases. CDR3 length: 14 residues. Per germline, CDR1 SNHLY and CDR2 FYNNEI. After removal of 6 bases from V and 3 bases from J, the junction contained 5 bases not matched to a gene.